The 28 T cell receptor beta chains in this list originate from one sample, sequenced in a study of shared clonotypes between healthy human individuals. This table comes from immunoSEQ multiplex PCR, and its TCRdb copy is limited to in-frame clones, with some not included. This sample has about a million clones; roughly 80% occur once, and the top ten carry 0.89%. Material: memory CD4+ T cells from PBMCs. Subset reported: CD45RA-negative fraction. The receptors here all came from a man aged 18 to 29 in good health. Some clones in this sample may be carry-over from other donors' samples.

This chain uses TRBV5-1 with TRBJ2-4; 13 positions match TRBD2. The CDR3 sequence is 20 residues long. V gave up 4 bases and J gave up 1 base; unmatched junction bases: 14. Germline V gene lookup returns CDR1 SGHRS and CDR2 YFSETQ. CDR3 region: CASSPRLTSGRAFAKNIQYF. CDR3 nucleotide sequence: TGCGCCAGCAGCCCCCGACTTACTAGCGGGAGGGCCTTCGCCAAAAACATTCAGTACTTC.

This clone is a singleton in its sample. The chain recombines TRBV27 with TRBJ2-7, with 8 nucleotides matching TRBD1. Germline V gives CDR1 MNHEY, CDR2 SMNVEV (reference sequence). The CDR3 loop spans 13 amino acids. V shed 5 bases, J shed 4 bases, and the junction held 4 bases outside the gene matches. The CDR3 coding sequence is TGTGCCAGCAGTCGACAGGGGATATACGAGCAGTACTTC. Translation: CASSRQGIYEQYF.

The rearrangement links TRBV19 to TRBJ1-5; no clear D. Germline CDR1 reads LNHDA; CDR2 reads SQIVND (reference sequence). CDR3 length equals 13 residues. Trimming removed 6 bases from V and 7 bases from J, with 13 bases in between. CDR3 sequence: CASSAARGQPQHF. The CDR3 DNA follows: TGTGCCAGTAGCGCGGCACGAGGGCAGCCCCAGCATTTT. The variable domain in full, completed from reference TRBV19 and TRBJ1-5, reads DGGITQSPKYLFRKEGQNVTLSCEQNLNHDAMYWYRQDPGQGLRLIYYSQIVNDFQKGDIAEGYSVSREKKESFPLTVTSAQKNPTAFYLCASSAARGQPQHFGDGTRLSIL.

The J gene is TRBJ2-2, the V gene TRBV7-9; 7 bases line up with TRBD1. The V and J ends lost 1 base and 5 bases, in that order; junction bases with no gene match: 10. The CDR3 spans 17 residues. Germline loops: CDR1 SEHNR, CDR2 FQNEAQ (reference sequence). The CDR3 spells CASSLDGRQGWTGELFF. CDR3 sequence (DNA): TGTGCCAGCAGCTTAGATGGTAGACAGGGATGGACCGGGGAGCTGTTTTTT.

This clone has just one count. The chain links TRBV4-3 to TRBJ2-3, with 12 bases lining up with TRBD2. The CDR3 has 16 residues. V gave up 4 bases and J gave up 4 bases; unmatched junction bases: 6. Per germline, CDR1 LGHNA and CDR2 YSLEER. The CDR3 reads CASSPGLAGLADTQYF. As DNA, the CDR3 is TGCGCCAGCAGCCCGGGACTAGCGGGCCTGGCAGATACGCAGTATTTT.

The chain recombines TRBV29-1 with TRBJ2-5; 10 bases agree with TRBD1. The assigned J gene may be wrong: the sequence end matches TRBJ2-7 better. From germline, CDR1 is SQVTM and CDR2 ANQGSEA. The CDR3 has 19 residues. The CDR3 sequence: CSGVGQGVRLGTASYEQYF. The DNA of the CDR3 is TGCAGCGGTGTCGGACAGGGGGTAAGGTTAGGTACCGCCTCCTACGAGCAGTACTTC.

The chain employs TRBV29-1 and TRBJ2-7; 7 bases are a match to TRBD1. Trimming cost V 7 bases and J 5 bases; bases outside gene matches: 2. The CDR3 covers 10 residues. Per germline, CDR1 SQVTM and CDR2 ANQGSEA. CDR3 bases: TGCAGCGCGGGACAGCACGAGCAGTACTTC. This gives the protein CSAGQHEQYF.

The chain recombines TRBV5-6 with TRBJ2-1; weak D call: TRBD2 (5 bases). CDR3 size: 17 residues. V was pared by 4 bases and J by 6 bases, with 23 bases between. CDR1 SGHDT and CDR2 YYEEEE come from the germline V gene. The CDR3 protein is CASSPDRGSRSSNEQFF. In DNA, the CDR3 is TGTGCCAGCAGCCCCGATAGAGGGAGCCGGTCTAGCAATGAGCAGTTCTTC.

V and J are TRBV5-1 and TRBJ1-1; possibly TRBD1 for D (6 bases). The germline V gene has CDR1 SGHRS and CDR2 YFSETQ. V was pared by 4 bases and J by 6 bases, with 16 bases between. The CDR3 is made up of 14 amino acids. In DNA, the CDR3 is TGCGCCAGCAGCCTGGGGGATGGGACATCTGAAGCTTTCTTT. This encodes CASSLGDGTSEAFF. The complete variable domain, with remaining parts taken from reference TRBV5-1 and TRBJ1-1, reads KAGVTQTPRYLIKTRGQQVTLSCSPISGHRSVSWYQQTPGQGLQFLFEYFSETQRNKGNFPGRFSGRQFSNSRSEMNVSTLELGDSALYLCASSLGDGTSEAFFGQGTRLTVV.

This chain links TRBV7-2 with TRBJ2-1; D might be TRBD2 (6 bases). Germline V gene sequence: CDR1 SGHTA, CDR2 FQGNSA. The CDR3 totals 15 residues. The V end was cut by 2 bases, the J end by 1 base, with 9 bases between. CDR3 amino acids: CASSLISGSYNEQFF. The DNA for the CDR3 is TGTGCCAGCAGCTTAATTAGCGGTTCCTACAATGAGCAGTTCTTC.

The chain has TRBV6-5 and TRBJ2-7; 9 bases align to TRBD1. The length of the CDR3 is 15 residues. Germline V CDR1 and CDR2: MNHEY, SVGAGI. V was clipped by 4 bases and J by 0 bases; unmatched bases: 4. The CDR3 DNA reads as TGTGCCAGCAGTTCCGGGACAGGGTACTCCTACGAGCAGTACTTC. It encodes CASSSGTGYSYEQYF.

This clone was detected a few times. CDR3 nucleotide sequence: TGTGCCAGCAGCTTAAAAACTGAAGCTTTCTTT. This gives the protein CASSLKTEAFF. The chain combines TRBV7-9 with TRBJ1-1, with D unresolved. There are 11 residues in the CDR3. The V gene's germline CDR1 is SEHNR and CDR2 FQNEAQ (reference sequence). V was pared by 2 bases and J by 5 bases, with 3 bases between.

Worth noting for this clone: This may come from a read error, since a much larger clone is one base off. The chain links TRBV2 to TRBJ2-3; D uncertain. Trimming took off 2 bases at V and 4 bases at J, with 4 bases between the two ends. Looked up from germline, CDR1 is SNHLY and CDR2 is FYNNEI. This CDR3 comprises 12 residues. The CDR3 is CASSELADTQYF. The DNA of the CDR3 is TGTGCCAGCAGTGAATTGGCAGATACGCAGTATTTT.

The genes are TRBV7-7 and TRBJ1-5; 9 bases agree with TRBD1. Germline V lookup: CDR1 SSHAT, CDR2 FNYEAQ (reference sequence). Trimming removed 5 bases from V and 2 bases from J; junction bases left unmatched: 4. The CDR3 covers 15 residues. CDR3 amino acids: CASSPRDRGNQPQHF. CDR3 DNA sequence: TGTGCCAGCAGCCCCCGGGACAGGGGCAATCAGCCCCAGCATTTT.

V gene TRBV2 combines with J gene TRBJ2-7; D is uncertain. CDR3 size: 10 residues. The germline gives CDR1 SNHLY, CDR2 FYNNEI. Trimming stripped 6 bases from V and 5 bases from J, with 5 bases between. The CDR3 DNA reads TGTGCCAGCAGAGGCCACGAGCAGTACTTC. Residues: CASRGHEQYF.

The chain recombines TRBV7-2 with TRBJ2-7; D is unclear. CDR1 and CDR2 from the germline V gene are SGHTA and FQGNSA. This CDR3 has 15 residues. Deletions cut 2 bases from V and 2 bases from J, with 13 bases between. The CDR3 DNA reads TGTGCCAGCAGCTTATTCGGCAACCTTGCCTACGAGCAGTACTTC. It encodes CASSLFGNLAYEQYF.

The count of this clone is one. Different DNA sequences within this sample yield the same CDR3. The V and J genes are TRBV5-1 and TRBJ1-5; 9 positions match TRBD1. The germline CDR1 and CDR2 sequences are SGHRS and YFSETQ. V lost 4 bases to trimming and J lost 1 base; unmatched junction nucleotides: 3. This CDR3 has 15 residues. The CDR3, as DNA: TGCGCCAGCAGCCTCGACAGGGGGAGCAATCAGCCCCAGCATTTT. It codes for CASSLDRGSNQPQHF.

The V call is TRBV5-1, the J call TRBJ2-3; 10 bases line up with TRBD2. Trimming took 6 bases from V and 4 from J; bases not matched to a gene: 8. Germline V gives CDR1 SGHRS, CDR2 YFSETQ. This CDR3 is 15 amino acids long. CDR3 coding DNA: TGCGCCAGCACCCCTCTAGCGGGGGCAGCAGATACGCAGTATTTT. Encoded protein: CASTPLAGAADTQYF. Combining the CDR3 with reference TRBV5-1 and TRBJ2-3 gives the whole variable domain KAGVTQTPRYLIKTRGQQVTLSCSPISGHRSVSWYQQTPGQGLQFLFEYFSETQRNKGNFPGRFSGRQFSNSRSEMNVSTLELGDSALYLCASTPLAGAADTQYFGPGTRLTVL.

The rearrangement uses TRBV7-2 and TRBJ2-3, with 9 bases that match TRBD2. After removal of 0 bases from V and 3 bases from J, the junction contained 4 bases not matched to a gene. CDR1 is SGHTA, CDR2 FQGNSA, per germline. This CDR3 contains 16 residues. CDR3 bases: TGTGCCAGCAGCTTAGCGGGACTAGCCGATACAGATACGCAGTATTTT. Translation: CASSLAGLADTDTQYF.

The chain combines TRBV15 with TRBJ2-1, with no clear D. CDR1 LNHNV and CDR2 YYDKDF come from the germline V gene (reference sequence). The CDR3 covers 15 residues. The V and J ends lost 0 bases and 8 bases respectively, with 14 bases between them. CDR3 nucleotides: TGTGCCACCAGCAGAGATCAAAAAACGGGTCATGAGCAGTTCTTC. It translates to CATSRDQKTGHEQFF. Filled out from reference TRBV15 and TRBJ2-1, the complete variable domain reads DAMVIQNPRYQVTQFGKPVTLSCSQTLNHNVMYWYQQKSSQAPKLLFHYYDKDFNNEADTPDNFQSRRPNTSFCFLDIRSPGLGDTAMYLCATSRDQKTGHEQFFGPGTRLTVL.

CDR3 residues: CASSLGRGDGELFF. CDR3 DNA: TGTGCCAGCAGCTTAGGCAGGGGGGACGGGGAGCTGTTTTTT. This rearrangement joins TRBV7-6 to TRBJ2-2; tentative D call: TRBD1 (7 bases). Germline values: CDR1 SGHVS, CDR2 FNYEAQ. V was pared by 1 base and J by 7 bases, with 10 bases between. The CDR3 sequence is 14 residues long.

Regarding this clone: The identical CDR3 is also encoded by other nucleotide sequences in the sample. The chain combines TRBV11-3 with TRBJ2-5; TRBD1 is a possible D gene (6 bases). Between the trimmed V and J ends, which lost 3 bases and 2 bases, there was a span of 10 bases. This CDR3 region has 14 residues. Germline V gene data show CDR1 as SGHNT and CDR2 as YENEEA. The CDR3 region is CASSLNRDQETQYF. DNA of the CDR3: TGTGCCAGCAGCTTGAACAGGGATCAAGAGACCCAGTACTTC.

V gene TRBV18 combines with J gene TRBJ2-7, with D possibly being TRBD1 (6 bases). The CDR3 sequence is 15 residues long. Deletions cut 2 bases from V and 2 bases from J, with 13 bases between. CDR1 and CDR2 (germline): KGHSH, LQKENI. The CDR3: CASSPMTGQTYEQYF. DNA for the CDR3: TGTGCCAGCTCACCAATGACAGGCCAAACCTACGAGCAGTACTTC. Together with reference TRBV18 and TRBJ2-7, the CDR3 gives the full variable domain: NAGVMQNPRHLVRRRGQEARLRCSPMKGHSHVYWYRQLPEEGLKFMVYLQKENIIDESGMPKERFSAEFPKEGPSILRIQQVVRGDSAAYFCASSPMTGQTYEQYFGPGTRLTVT.

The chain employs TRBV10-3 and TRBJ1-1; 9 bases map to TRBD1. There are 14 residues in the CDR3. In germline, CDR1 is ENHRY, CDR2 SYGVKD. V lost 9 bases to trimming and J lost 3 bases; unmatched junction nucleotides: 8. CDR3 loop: CAMSGDRVYTEAFF. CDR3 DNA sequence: TGTGCCATGTCAGGGGACAGGGTGTACACTGAAGCTTTCTTT.

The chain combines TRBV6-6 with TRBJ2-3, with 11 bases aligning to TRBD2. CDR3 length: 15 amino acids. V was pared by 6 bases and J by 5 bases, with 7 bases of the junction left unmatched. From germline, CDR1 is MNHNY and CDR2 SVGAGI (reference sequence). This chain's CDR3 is CASRISGRGGDTQYF. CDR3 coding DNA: TGTGCCAGCAGGATTAGCGGGAGGGGGGGAGATACGCAGTATTTT.

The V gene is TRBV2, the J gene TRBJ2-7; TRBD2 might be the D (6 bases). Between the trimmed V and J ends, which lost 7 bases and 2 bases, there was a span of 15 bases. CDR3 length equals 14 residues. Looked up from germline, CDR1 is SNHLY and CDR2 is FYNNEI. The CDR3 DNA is TGTGCCAGCATTGGACTACCATTCGCCTACGAGCAGTACTTC. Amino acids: CASIGLPFAYEQYF.

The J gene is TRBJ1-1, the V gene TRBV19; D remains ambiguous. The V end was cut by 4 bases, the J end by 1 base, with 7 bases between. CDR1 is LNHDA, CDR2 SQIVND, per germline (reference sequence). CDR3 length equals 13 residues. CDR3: CASSTGKNTEAFF. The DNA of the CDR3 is TGTGCCAGTAGTACCGGGAAGAACACTGAAGCTTTCTTT.

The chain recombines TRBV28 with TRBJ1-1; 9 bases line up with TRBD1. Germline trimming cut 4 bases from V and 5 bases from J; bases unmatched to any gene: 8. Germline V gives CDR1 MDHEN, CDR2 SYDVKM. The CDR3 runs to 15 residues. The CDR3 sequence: CASSSLGQGQTEAFF. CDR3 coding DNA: TGTGCCAGCAGTTCCCTTGGACAGGGGCAAACTGAAGCTTTCTTT. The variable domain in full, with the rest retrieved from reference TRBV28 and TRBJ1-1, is DVKVTQSSRYLVKRTGEKVFLECVQDMDHENMFWYRQDPGLGLRLIYFSYDVKMKEKGDIPEGYSVSREKKERFSLILESASTNQTSMYLCASSSLGQGQTEAFFGQGTRLTVV.